Shown below are 12 T cell receptor beta chains from a single sample sequenced in a study of CDR3 diversity in severe acne (dated 2019 in TCRdb). Receptors were amplified or captured by PCR. The instrument was an Illumina HiSeq 2000. The raw public data were reprocessed by TCRdb itself: fastp quality trimming at Q25, MiXCR clonotype calling, in-frame beta chains only. Rows matching on CDR3 protein sequence are summarized as one entry with the most common DNA and genes. The sample includes over 90,000 distinct CDR3 sequences, with 51% observed a single time. Clones ranked in the top ten supply over 10% of the sample. The specimen was blood. These receptors all come from a male donor with acne.

The V and J genes are TRBV12-3 or TRBV12-4 and TRBJ2-1; 7 bases agree with TRBD2. CDR3 length: 14 residues. The J segment lost 3 bases and the V segment lost 6 bases, leaving 5 bases of the junction unmatched. The CDR3 nucleotides are TGTGCCAGCAGCCAGGGACTACTCTACAATGAGCAGTTCTTC. It is translated as CASSQGLLYNEQFF.

There are many counts of this clonotype. V is TRBV20-1 and J is TRBJ2-7; 7 bases line up with TRBD1. The ends lost 6 bases at V and 0 bases at J; junction bases unmatched: 5. This CDR3 comprises 13 residues. CDR1 and CDR2 from the germline V gene are DFQATT and SNEGSKA (reference sequence). In DNA form, the CDR3 reads TGCAGTGCCCAGAGGGACAGCTCCTACGAGCAGTACGTC. Its protein product is CSAQRDSSYEQYV.

This clonotype was recorded many times. In DNA, the CDR3 is TGCAGCGTTGAGGGACAGGGGGTATACGAGCAGTACTTC. Amino acid sequence: CSVEGQGVYEQYF. The V and J genes are TRBV29-1 and TRBJ2-7; 11 bases match TRBD1. This CDR3 comprises 13 residues. Germline V gives CDR1 SQVTM, CDR2 ANQGSEA. With 3 bases clipped from V and 4 bases from J, the junction kept 2 bases outside the gene matches.

Many counts were recorded for this clonotype. This sequence joins TRBV29-1 and TRBJ1-5; maybe TRBD1 (5 bases). The CDR3 runs to 13 residues. The germline V and J ends were trimmed by 6 bases and 3 bases, with 12 bases remaining between them. CDR1 and CDR2 (germline): SQVTM, ANQGSEA. The DNA for the CDR3 is TGCAGCGTCGTGGACACCTACAATCAGCCCCAGCATTTT. Translating it yields CSVVDTYNQPQHF.

V and J are TRBV12-3 or TRBV12-4 and TRBJ2-1; tentative D call: TRBD1 (6 bases). CDR3 size: 15 residues. The germline V and J ends were trimmed by 2 bases and 4 bases, with 12 bases remaining between them. The CDR3 spells CASSLLSQGYNEQFF. The CDR3 region has the DNA TGTGCCAGCAGTTTACTATCGCAGGGGTACAATGAGCAGTTCTTC.

A word on this clonotype: A much larger clone lies a single base off, so this may be a read error. This chain links TRBV6-5 with TRBJ2-5; perhaps TRBD2 as D (6 bases). Germline lookup yields CDR1 MNHEY and CDR2 SVGAGI. The CDR3 has 15 amino acids. The CDR3 nucleotides are TGTGTCAGCATCGCGGCGGGCGGGATTTTGGAGACCCAGTACTTC. This gives the protein CVSIAAGGILETQYF.

At least ten counts were recorded for this clonotype. This chain uses TRBV4-1 with TRBJ1-2, with D tentatively TRBD1 (5 bases). V dropped 1 base and J dropped 7 bases, with 13 bases sitting between them. CDR3 length: 14 residues. CDR1 is MGHRA and CDR2 is YSYEKL in the germline V gene. In DNA, the CDR3 is TGCGCCAGCAGCCAAGCTCGAGGGGCCGGTGGCTACACCTTC. This encodes CASSQARGAGGYTF.

This clonotype was seen a single time. V usage is TRBV5-6 and J usage is TRBJ1-2, with D unresolved. Looked up from germline, CDR1 is SGHDT and CDR2 is YYEEEE. The CDR3 runs to 14 residues. V was pared by 4 bases and J by 5 bases, with 15 bases between. The CDR3 is CASSPAEVVYGYTF. The CDR3 DNA sequence: TGTGCCAGCAGCCCAGCTGAGGTCGTATATGGCTACACCTTC.

V and J are TRBV19 and TRBJ2-3; D remains unclear. The ends were cut back, 4 bases at V and 4 bases at J, with 12 bases in the middle. The CDR3 runs 14 residues. Germline-derived CDR1 and CDR2 are LNHDA and SQIVND (reference sequence). This chain's CDR3 is CASSNSRTADTQYF. For the CDR3, the DNA is TGTGCCAGTAGTAATTCCAGGACGGCAGATACGCAGTATTTT.

This clonotype was picked up many times. CDR3 DNA sequence: TGTGCCAGCAGCTCCACTAGATGGGGAACACTAGCGGGAGGGCCTGGTTCGCAGTTCTTC. This gives the protein CASSSTRWGTLAGGPGSQFF. V gene TRBV7-8 combines with J gene TRBJ2-1, with TRBD2 identical over 13 bases. Germline V gene lookup returns CDR1 SGHVS and CDR2 FQNEAQ. V gave up 4 bases and J gave up 12 bases; unmatched junction bases: 24. This CDR3 is built from 20 residues.

This chain connects TRBV12-5 to TRBJ2-5; 8 bases are shared with TRBD2. The germline CDR1 and CDR2 sequences are LGHNT and FRNRAP. The V and J ends lost 5 bases and 4 bases, in that order; junction bases with no gene match: 9. The CDR3 is made up of 15 amino acids. CDR3 sequence reads: CASGLSGVPGETQYF. The CDR3 coding sequence is TGTGCTAGTGGTCTTAGCGGGGTCCCGGGAGAGACCCAGTACTTC.

This chain joins TRBV7-8 and TRBJ2-2, with 7 positions matching TRBD2. Germline V gene sequence: CDR1 SGHVS, CDR2 FQNEAQ. The V gene end was trimmed by 1 base and the J gene end by 11 bases; junction bases not matched to a gene: 7. The CDR3 runs to 14 residues. CDR3 region: CASSLEREVDELFF. In DNA form, the CDR3 reads TGTGCCAGCAGCTTAGAACGGGAGGTCGATGAGCTGTTTTTT. The full variable domain, completed using reference TRBV7-8 and TRBJ2-2, is GAGVSQSPRYKVAKRGQDVALRCDPISGHVSLFWYQQALGQGPEFLTYFQNEAQLDKSGLPSDRFFAERPEGSVSTLKIQRTQQEDSAVYLCASSLEREVDELFFGEGSRLTVL.